One and the same sample provided the 9 T cell receptor beta chains below, sequenced in a study of early T cells in non-severe SARS-CoV-2 infection. TCRdb fed the 5' RACE reads into MiXCR, producing one record per CDR3 protein. The data contain 45,000 to 70,000 distinct CDR3 sequences, 5.5% to 7.5% of them singletons. The source material was whole blood. These receptors were taken from an adult who was a healthcare worker with PCR-confirmed SARS-CoV-2 infection or an uninfected control (not recorded which).

There are many counts of this clonotype. The V call is TRBV24-1, the J call TRBJ1-1; the match to TRBD1 covers 11 bases. Germline loops: CDR1 KGHDR, CDR2 SFDVKD. This CDR3 is 16 amino acids long. Trimming cost V 3 bases and J 5 bases; bases outside gene matches: 7. The CDR3 spells CATSDARTGGYTEAFF. The CDR3 DNA sequence: TGTGCCACCAGTGATGCCAGGACAGGGGGCTATACTGAAGCTTTCTTT.

By proportion, this clonotype is medium-sized. V and J are TRBV11-2 and TRBJ2-7; D is uncertain. This CDR3 comprises 12 residues. In germline, CDR1 is SGHAT, CDR2 FQNNGV. Trimming cost V 5 bases and J 2 bases, with 7 bases left between them. The CDR3 DNA sequence: TGTGCCAGCAGCATGGACGCCTACGAGCAGTACTTC. It is translated as CASSMDAYEQYF. Looking up the rest from reference TRBV11-2 and TRBJ2-7 gives the full variable domain: EAGVAQSPRYKIIEKRQSVAFWCNPISGHATLYWYQQILGQGPKLLIQFQNNGVVDDSQLPKDRFSAERLKGVDSTLKIQPAKLEDSAVYLCASSMDAYEQYFGPGTRLTVT.

This clonotype was found many times. V usage is TRBV3-1 and J usage is TRBJ1-2; perhaps TRBD1 as D (5 bases). Germline loops: CDR1 LGHDT, CDR2 YNNKEL (reference sequence). The CDR3 is made up of 15 amino acids. V dropped 0 bases and J dropped 4 bases, with 12 bases sitting between them. The CDR3 region has the DNA TGTGCCAGCAGCCAAGACATTCCGGGGGTCTATGGCTACACCTTC. It encodes CASSQDIPGVYGYTF.

At least ten counts were recorded for this clonotype. The rearrangement uses TRBV11-2 and TRBJ1-4; D gene unclear. The V and J ends lost 0 bases and 7 bases respectively, with 3 bases between them. Germline V gene lookup returns CDR1 SGHAT and CDR2 FQNNGV. The CDR3 extends over 12 amino acids. The CDR3: CASSLDFEKLFF. The CDR3 region has the DNA TGTGCCAGCAGCTTAGATTTTGAAAAACTGTTTTTT. The variable domain in full, completed from reference TRBV11-2 and TRBJ1-4, reads EAGVAQSPRYKIIEKRQSVAFWCNPISGHATLYWYQQILGQGPKLLIQFQNNGVVDDSQLPKDRFSAERLKGVDSTLKIQPAKLEDSAVYLCASSLDFEKLFFGSGTQLSVL.

The V gene is TRBV3-1, the J gene TRBJ2-3; weak D call: TRBD2 (5 bases). The CDR3 contains 15 residues. The V gene lost 2 bases and the J gene lost 8 bases, with 17 bases spanning the gap. In germline, CDR1 is LGHDT, CDR2 YNNKEL (reference sequence). DNA for the CDR3: TGTGCCAGCAGCCAAAGGACCCCCCCGGGGAGTACGCAGTATTTT. Its protein product is CASSQRTPPGSTQYF.

J is TRBJ2-7 and V is TRBV12-3 or TRBV12-4; D gene unclear. V shed 2 bases and J shed 6 bases, with 11 bases lying between them. There are 13 residues in the CDR3. The CDR3 protein is CASSLPELGEQYF. As DNA, the CDR3 is TGTGCCAGCAGTTTACCGGAGCTAGGCGAGCAGTACTTC.

Ten or more counts support this clonotype. The chain is built from TRBV29-1 and TRBJ2-6; a weak D match, TRBD1 (6 bases). The germline CDR1 and CDR2 sequences are SQVTM and ANQGSEA. With 1 base removed from V and 2 bases from J, the gap between germline ends came to 12 bases. The CDR3 has 16 amino acids. As DNA, the CDR3 is TGCAGCGTTGAAGGGAACCCAGGGGCTGGGGCCAACGTCCTGACTTTC. Translating gives CSVEGNPGAGANVLTF.

This clonotype has at least ten counts. The chain links TRBV29-1 to TRBJ1-2; unclear D gene. In germline, CDR1 is SQVTM, CDR2 ANQGSEA. CDR3 size: 15 residues. The V end was cut by 4 bases, the J end by 4 bases, with 19 bases between. In DNA, the CDR3 is TGCAGCGTTGTAGGACCCAATAGCCTTACCTATGGCTACACCTTC. Its protein product is CSVVGPNSLTYGYTF. Together with reference TRBV29-1 and TRBJ1-2, the CDR3 gives the full variable domain: SAVISQKPSRDICQRGTSLTIQCQVDSQVTMMFWYRQQPGQSLTLIATANQGSEATYESGFVIDKFPISRPNLTFSTLTVSNMSPEDSSIYLCSVVGPNSLTYGYTFGSGTRLTVV.

This clonotype was counted at least ten times. The J gene is TRBJ1-2, the V gene TRBV6-6; 9 nucleotides align to TRBD1. The V gene's germline CDR1 is MNHNY and CDR2 SVGAGI (reference sequence). CDR3 length equals 14 residues. V gave up 5 bases and J gave up 8 bases; unmatched junction bases: 9. CDR3 sequence reads: CASSSPTGGEGYTF. CDR3 nucleotide sequence: TGTGCCAGCAGTAGCCCCACAGGGGGCGAGGGCTACACCTTC.